This record looks at one T cell receptor (beta chain) sequence and its context. The V end was cut by 3 bases, the J end by 7 bases, with 16 bases between. CDR1 LNHDA and CDR2 SQIVND come from the germline V gene (reference sequence). This CDR3 comprises 16 residues. This entry belongs to a study of monozygotic twins with cystic fibrosis. Measured with immunoSEQ multiplex PCR; TCRdb has only the in-frame clones, and not every one. The sample includes just under 20,000 clones, about 90% seen only once; the top ten take 1.5% to 2%. The V call is TRBV19, the J call TRBJ1-6, with D tentatively TRBD1 (6 bases). Material: blood. This clonotype was sampled from a girl aged 2 to 9 with cystic fibrosis. The CDR3 DNA reads TGTGCCAGTAGTATCGGCGGGGGGCAGGGGAATTCACCCCTCCACTTT. It codes for CASSIGGGQGNSPLHF.